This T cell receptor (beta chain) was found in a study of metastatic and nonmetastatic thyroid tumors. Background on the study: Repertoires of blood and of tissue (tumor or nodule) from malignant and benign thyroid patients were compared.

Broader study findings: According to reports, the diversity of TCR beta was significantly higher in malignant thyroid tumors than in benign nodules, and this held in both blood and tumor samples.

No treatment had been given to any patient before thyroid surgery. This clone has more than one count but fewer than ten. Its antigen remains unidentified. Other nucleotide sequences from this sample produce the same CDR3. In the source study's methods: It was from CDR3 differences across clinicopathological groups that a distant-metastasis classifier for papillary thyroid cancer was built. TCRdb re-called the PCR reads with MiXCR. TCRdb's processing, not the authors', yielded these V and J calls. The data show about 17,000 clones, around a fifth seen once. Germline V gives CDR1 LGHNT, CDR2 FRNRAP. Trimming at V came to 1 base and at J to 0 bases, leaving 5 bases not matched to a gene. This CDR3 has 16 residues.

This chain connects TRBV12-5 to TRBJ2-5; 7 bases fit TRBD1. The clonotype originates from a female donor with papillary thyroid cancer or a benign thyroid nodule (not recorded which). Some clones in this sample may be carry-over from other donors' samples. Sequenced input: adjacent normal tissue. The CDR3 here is CASGLGQGQHQETQYF. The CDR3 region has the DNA TGTGCTAGTGGTTTGGGTCAGGGACAGCACCAAGAGACCCAGTACTTC.